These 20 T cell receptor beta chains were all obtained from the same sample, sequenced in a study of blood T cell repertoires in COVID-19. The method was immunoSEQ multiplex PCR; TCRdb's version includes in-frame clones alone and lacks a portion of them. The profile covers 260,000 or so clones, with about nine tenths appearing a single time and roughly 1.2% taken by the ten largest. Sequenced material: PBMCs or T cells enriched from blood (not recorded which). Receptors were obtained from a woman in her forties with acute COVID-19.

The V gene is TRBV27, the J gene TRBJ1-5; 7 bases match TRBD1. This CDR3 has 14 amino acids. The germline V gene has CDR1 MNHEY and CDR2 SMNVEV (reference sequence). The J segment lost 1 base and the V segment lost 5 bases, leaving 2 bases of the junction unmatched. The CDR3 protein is CASSRTGSNQPQHF. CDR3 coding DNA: TGTGCCAGCAGTAGGACAGGCAGCAATCAGCCCCAGCATTTT.

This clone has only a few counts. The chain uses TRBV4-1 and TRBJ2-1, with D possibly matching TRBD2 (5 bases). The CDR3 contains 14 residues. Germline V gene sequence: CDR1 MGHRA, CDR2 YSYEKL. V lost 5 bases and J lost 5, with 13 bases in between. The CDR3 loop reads CASSSPTTNNEQFF. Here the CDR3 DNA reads TGCGCCAGCAGCTCGCCGACTACCAACAATGAGCAGTTCTTC.

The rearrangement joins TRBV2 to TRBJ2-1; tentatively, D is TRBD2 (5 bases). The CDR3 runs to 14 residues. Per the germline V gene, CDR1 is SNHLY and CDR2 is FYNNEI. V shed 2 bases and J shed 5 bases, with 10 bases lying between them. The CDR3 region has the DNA TGTGCCAGCAGTGAAACAAGTAGCGACAATGAGCAGTTCTTC. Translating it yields CASSETSSDNEQFF. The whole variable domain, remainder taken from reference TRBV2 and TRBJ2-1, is EPEVTQTPSHQVTQMGQEVILRCVPISNHLYFYWYRQILGQKVEFLVSFYNNEISEKSEIFDDQFSVERPDGSNFTLKIRSTKLEDSAMYFCASSETSSDNEQFFGPGTRLTVL.

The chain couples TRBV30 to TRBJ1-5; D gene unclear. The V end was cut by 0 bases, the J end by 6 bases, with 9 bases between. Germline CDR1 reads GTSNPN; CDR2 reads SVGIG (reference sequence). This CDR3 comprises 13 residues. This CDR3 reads CAWSVSESQPQHF. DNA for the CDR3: TGTGCCTGGAGTGTTTCTGAGTCTCAGCCCCAGCATTTT.

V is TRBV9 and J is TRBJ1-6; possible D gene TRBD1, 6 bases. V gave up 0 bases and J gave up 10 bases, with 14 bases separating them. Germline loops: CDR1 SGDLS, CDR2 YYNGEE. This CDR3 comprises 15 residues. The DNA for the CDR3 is TGTGCCAGCAGCGTAGCCATTGGGGGGGGCTCACCCCTCCACTTT. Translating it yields CASSVAIGGGSPLHF.

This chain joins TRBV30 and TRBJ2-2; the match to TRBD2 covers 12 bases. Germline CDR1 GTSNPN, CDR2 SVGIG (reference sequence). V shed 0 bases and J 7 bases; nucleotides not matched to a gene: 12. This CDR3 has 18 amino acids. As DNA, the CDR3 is TGTGCCTGGAGTGTACAACGGACTAGCGGGAATTTCGGCGGGGAGCTGTTTTTT. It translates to CAWSVQRTSGNFGGELFF.

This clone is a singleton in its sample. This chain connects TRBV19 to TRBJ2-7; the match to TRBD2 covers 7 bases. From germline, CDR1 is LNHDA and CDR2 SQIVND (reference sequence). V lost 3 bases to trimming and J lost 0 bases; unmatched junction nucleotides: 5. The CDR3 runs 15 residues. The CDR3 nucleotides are TGTGCCAGTAGTATTTCTAGCGGAGGCTCCTACGAGCAGTACTTC. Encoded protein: CASSISSGGSYEQYF. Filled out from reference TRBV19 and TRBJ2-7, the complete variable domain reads DGGITQSPKYLFRKEGQNVTLSCEQNLNHDAMYWYRQDPGQGLRLIYYSQIVNDFQKGDIAEGYSVSREKKESFPLTVTSAQKNPTAFYLCASSISSGGSYEQYFGPGTRLTVT.

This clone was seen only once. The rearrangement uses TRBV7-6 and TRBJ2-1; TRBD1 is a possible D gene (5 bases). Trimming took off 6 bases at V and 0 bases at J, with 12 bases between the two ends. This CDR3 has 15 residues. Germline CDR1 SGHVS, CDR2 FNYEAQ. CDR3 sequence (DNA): TGTGCCAGCAGTCCATCGGACACCTCCTACAATGAGCAGTTCTTC. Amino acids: CASSPSDTSYNEQFF. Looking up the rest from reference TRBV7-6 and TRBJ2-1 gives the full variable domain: GAGVSQSPRYKVTKRGQDVALRCDPISGHVSLYWYRQALGQGPEFLTYFNYEAQQDKSGLPNDRFSAERPEGSISTLTIQRTEQRDSAMYRCASSPSDTSYNEQFFGPGTRLTVL.

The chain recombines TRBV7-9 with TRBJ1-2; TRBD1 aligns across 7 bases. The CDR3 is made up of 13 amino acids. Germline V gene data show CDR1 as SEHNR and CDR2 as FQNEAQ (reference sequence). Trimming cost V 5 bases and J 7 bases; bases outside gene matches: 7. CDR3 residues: CASSLDRDAGYTF. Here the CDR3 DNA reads TGTGCCAGCAGCCTCGACAGGGACGCTGGCTACACCTTC.

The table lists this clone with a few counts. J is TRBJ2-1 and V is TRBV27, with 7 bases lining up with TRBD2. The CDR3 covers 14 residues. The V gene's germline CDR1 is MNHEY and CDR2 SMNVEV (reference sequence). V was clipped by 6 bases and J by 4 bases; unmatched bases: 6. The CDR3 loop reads CASSRWTSYNEQFF. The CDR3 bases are TGTGCCAGCAGCCGCTGGACTAGTTACAATGAGCAGTTCTTC.

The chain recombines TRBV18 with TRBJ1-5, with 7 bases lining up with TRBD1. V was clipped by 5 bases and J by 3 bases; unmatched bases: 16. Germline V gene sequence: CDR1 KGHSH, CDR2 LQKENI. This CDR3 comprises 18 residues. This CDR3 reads CASSSTLILTGDNQPQHF. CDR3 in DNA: TGTGCCAGCTCATCGACTCTTATCCTTACAGGGGACAATCAGCCCCAGCATTTT.

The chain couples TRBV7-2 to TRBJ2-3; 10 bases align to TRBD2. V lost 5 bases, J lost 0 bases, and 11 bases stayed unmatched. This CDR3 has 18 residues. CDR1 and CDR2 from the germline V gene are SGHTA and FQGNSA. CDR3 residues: CASSARSGRPTSTDTQYF. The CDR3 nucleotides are TGTGCCAGCAGCGCCCGTAGCGGGAGGCCCACTAGCACAGATACGCAGTATTTT.

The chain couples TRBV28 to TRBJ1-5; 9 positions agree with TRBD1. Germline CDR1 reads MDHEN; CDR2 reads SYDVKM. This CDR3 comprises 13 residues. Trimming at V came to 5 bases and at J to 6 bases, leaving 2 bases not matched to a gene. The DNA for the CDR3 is TGTGCCAGCAGTCTACAGGGGGCTCAGCCCCAGCATTTT. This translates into CASSLQGAQPQHF.

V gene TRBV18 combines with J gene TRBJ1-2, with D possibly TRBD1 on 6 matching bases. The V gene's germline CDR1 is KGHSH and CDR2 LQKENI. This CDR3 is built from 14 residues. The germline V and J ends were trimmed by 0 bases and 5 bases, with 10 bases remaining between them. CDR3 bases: TGTGCCAGCTCACCACCTACAGGGAATTATGGCTACACCTTC. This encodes CASSPPTGNYGYTF.

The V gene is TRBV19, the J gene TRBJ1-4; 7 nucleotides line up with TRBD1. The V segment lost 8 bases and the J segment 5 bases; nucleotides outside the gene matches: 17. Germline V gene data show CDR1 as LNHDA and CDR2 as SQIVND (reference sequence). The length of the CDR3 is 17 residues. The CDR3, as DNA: TGTGCCAGTTCTGGCGCTATACCGGGACAGTCCAATGAAAAACTGTTTTTT. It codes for CASSGAIPGQSNEKLFF.

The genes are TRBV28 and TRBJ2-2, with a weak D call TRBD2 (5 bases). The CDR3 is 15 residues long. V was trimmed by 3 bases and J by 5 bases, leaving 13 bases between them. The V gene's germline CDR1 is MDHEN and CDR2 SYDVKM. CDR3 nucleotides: TGTGCCAGCAGTTTGCGGCCCTCGGGGACCGGGGAGCTGTTTTTT. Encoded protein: CASSLRPSGTGELFF.

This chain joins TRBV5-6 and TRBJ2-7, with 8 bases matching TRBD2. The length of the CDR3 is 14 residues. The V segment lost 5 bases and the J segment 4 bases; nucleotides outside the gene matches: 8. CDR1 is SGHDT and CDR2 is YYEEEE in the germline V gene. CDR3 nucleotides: TGTGCCAGCAGGACCACGGGGGGGCGGTACGAGCAGTACTTC. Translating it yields CASRTTGGRYEQYF.

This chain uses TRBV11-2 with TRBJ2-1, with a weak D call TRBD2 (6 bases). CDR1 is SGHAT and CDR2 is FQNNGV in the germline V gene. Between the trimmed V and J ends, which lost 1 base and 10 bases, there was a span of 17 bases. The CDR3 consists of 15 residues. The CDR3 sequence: CASSLVFGGSGEQFF. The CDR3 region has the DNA TGTGCCAGCAGCTTAGTGTTTGGAGGGAGTGGCGAGCAGTTCTTC. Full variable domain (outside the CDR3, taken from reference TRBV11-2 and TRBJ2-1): EAGVAQSPRYKIIEKRQSVAFWCNPISGHATLYWYQQILGQGPKLLIQFQNNGVVDDSQLPKDRFSAERLKGVDSTLKIQPAKLEDSAVYLCASSLVFGGSGEQFFGPGTRLTVL.

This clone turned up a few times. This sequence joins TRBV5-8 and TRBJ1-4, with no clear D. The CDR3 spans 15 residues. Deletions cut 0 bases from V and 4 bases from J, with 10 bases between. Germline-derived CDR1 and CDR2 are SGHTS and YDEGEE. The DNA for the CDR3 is TGTGCCAGCAGCTTGGCCAATAAGCTTAATGAAAAACTGTTTTTT. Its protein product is CASSLANKLNEKLFF. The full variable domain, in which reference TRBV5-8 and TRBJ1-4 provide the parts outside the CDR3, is EAGVTQSPTHLIKTRGQQATLRCSPISGHTSVYWYQQALGLGLQFLLWYDEGEERNRGNFPPRFSGRQFPNYSSELNVNALELEDSALYLCASSLANKLNEKLFFGSGTQLSVL.

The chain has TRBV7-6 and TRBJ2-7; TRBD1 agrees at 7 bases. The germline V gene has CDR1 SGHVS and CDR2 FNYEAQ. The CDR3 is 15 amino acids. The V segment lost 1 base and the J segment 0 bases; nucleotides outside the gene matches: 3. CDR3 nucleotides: TGTGCCAGCAGCTTAGGGGGACAGCCCTCCTACGAGCAGTACTTC. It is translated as CASSLGGQPSYEQYF.